This TCR beta chain came from a study of cytomegalovirus exposure and HLA in healthy donors. Overall study results and limits: TRBV6-2, TRBV6-3 and some other V segments were excluded as indistinguishable.

About this clone: The antigen is unknown.

PCR used 60 Vbeta primers and 13 Jbeta primers. Here immunoSEQ multiplex PCR was the method, and the copy in TCRdb shows in-frame clones only, minus some. The sample holds tens of thousands of clones, 73% seen once. The CDR3 has 14 residues. V lost 0 bases and J 7 bases, leaving 10 bases between the germline ends. Germline lookup yields CDR1 SGHNT and CDR2 YYREEE (reference sequence). The genes are TRBV5-4 and TRBJ1-4; D unresolved. The source is a man aged 50-60 years in good health and CMV-seronegative. Sequenced input: PBMCs. CDR3: CASSLGGVGEKLFF. The CDR3 DNA sequence: TGTGCCAGCAGCTTGGGGGGAGTGGGTGAAAAACTGTTTTTT.